Below, 8 T cell receptor beta chains from the same sample are listed, as sequenced in a study of OX40 agonist ivuxolimab in advanced cancers. The protocol was immunoSEQ multiplex PCR, while the TCRdb copy is restricted to in-frame clones and leaves out a portion. The sample contains about 62,000 clones, around 90% of which appear only once. The sequencing used CD4+ or CD8+ T cells sorted from blood, collected in a trial of the OX40 agonist ivuxolimab. These receptors all come from an adult with an advanced solid tumor such as melanoma, head and neck, liver or kidney cancer.

This chain uses TRBV6-5 with TRBJ2-1; 7 positions match TRBD2. The germline V gene encodes CDR1 MNHEY and CDR2 SVGAGI. After removal of 7 bases from V and 10 bases from J, the junction contained 13 bases not matched to a gene. The length of the CDR3 is 14 residues. This chain's CDR3 is CASKPEGGPREQFF. CDR3 nucleotides: TGTGCCAGCAAGCCCGAGGGAGGGCCAAGAGAGCAGTTCTTC.

The chain couples TRBV7-2 to TRBJ2-5; tentative D call: TRBD1 (5 bases). There are 12 residues in the CDR3. Trimming removed 5 bases at V and 9 bases at J, with 13 bases between. The V gene's germline CDR1 is SGHTA and CDR2 FQGNSA. CDR3 amino acids: CASSTSGFAQYF. The CDR3 DNA is TGTGCCAGCAGCACGTCAGGGTTTGCCCAGTACTTC. The complete variable domain, with remaining parts taken from reference TRBV7-2 and TRBJ2-5, reads GAGVSQSPSNKVTEKGKDVELRCDPISGHTALYWYRQSLGQGLEFLIYFQGNSAPDKSGLPSDRFSAERTGGSVSTLTIQRTQQEDSAVYLCASSTSGFAQYFGPGTRLLVL.

The chain has TRBV13 and TRBJ2-3; 12 nucleotides match TRBD2. The CDR3 length is 19 residues. Germline V gene data show CDR1 as PRHDT and CDR2 as FYEKMQ (reference sequence). Unmatched junction bases numbered 14, after V lost 2 bases and J lost 5 bases. The CDR3 is CASSLRASGGAFGIDTQYF. The CDR3 nucleotides are TGTGCCAGCAGCTTACGGGCTAGCGGGGGGGCCTTTGGAATAGATACGCAGTATTTT.

The chain joins TRBV15 to TRBJ1-2; D not certain. Per the germline V gene, CDR1 is LNHNV and CDR2 is YYDKDF (reference sequence). The CDR3 extends over 14 amino acids. Trimming removed 1 base from V and 4 bases from J, with 10 bases in between. The CDR3 bases are TGTGCCACCAGCAGAGGCGGGATCGCCTATGGCTACACCTTC. Translating it yields CATSRGGIAYGYTF.

The chain combines TRBV2 with TRBJ1-1; D perhaps matches TRBD1 (5 bases). Trimming left V 8 bases short and J 4 bases short, with 11 bases between. Germline values: CDR1 SNHLY, CDR2 FYNNEI. The CDR3 length is 12 residues. The CDR3 sequence: CASQGLRTEAFF. The CDR3 coding sequence is TGTGCCAGCCAGGGATTACGCACTGAAGCTTTCTTT.

This clone was counted between two and nine times. The V gene is TRBV6-5, the J gene TRBJ1-1; D might be TRBD1 (6 bases). Trimming stripped 2 bases from V and 2 bases from J, with 9 bases between. Germline-derived CDR1 and CDR2 are MNHEY and SVGAGI. The CDR3 runs 14 residues. Here the CDR3 reads CASSYLQGNTEAFF. As DNA, the CDR3 is TGTGCCAGCAGTTACCTACAGGGTAACACTGAAGCTTTCTTT.

The chain recombines TRBV20-1 with TRBJ2-1; D gene unclear. The V gene lost 6 bases and the J gene lost 4 bases, with 7 bases spanning the gap. Germline CDR1 DFQATT, CDR2 SNEGSKA (reference sequence). The CDR3 contains 11 residues. CDR3 loop: CSADTYNEQFF. The CDR3 region has the DNA TGCAGTGCAGACACATACAATGAGCAGTTCTTC.

The rearrangement joins TRBV11-2 to TRBJ2-1; 9 bases agree with TRBD2. Germline V gives CDR1 SGHAT, CDR2 FQNNGV. The J segment lost 4 bases and the V segment lost 5 bases, leaving 6 bases of the junction unmatched. The CDR3 is 15 residues long. In DNA form, the CDR3 reads TGTGCCAGCAGCACACGACTAGCGGCTTACAATGAGCAGTTCTTC. Protein: CASSTRLAAYNEQFF. Filled out from reference TRBV11-2 and TRBJ2-1, the complete variable domain reads EAGVAQSPRYKIIEKRQSVAFWCNPISGHATLYWYQQILGQGPKLLIQFQNNGVVDDSQLPKDRFSAERLKGVDSTLKIQPAKLEDSAVYLCASSTRLAAYNEQFFGPGTRLTVL.